These 9 T cell receptor beta chains originate from one sample sequenced in a study of CD8 T cells in Susac syndrome. RNA totalling about 0.45 to 1 ug underwent reverse transcription with random hexamers. TCRdb reanalysed the immunoSEQ multiplex PCR reads using MiXCR and keeps one entry per CDR3 protein. This sample carries more than 100,000 distinct CDR3 sequences, about 95% of them seen once, and the ten largest clones take 0.28%. Sequencing was performed on CD8+ T cells from PBMCs. The receptor source for this set is a human donor with Susac syndrome.

The CDR3 spells CASSPTAGGEQYF. CDR3 bases: TGTGCCAGCAGTCCTACCGCGGGAGGCGAGCAGTACTTC. J is TRBJ2-7 and V is TRBV27, with TRBD2 matching over 8 bases. This CDR3 spans 13 amino acids. Germline CDR1 and CDR2: MNHEY and SMNVEV (reference sequence). V gave up 5 bases and J gave up 6 bases; unmatched junction bases: 6.

This clonotype was recorded only once. The V gene is TRBV12-3 or TRBV12-4, the J gene TRBJ1-2; 9 bases are a match to TRBD1. V lost 4 bases and J lost 2; bases outside the gene matches: 5. This CDR3 is built from 15 residues. The chain's CDR3 is CASSSDRGLNYGYTF. The CDR3, as DNA: TGTGCCAGCAGTTCCGACAGGGGGTTAAACTATGGCTACACCTTC.

The rearrangement joins TRBV29-1 to TRBJ2-3, with 8 bases lining up with TRBD1. Per the germline V gene, CDR1 is SQVTM and CDR2 is ANQGSEA. The CDR3 is made up of 12 amino acids. After removal of 7 bases from V and 5 bases from J, the junction contained 5 bases not matched to a gene. The CDR3 sequence is CSGVQGVDTQYF. The CDR3 coding sequence is TGCAGCGGTGTACAGGGGGTAGATACGCAGTATTTT.

This chain joins TRBV9 and TRBJ2-7, with D perhaps TRBD2 (6 bases). Trimming shortened V by 4 bases and J by 2 bases, and 13 bases separated the two germline ends. CDR3 length equals 14 residues. Germline CDR1 SGDLS, CDR2 YYNGEE. The CDR3 DNA reads as TGTGCCAGCAGCATCCGGGACTTCCCCTACGAGCAGTACTTC. Translating it yields CASSIRDFPYEQYF.

This sequence joins TRBV27 and TRBJ2-3; D is ambiguous. V lost 6 bases to trimming and J lost 6 bases, with 10 bases between them. Germline V CDR1 and CDR2: MNHEY, SMNVEV (reference sequence). The CDR3 has 12 residues. The CDR3 DNA reads as TGTGCCAGCAGATTCCTCGGGGATACGCAGTATTTT. This encodes CASRFLGDTQYF.

The rearrangement links TRBV27 to TRBJ2-1; D remains ambiguous. V lost 8 bases, J lost 7 bases, and 6 bases lay in between. The CDR3 is 10 amino acids. Germline assignment: CDR1 MNHEY and CDR2 SMNVEV (reference sequence). The CDR3 reads CASGRNEQFF. CDR3 DNA sequence: TGTGCCAGCGGGCGTAATGAGCAGTTCTTC.

The rearrangement uses TRBV9 and TRBJ2-2; D remains unclear. CDR1 is SGDLS, CDR2 YYNGEE, per germline. The V end lost 4 bases, the J end lost 6 bases, and 7 bases lay between the germline ends. The length of the CDR3 is 12 residues. The CDR3 coding sequence is TGTGCCAGCAGCTTCGAGCCCGGGGAGCTGTTTTTT. It is translated as CASSFEPGELFF. Variable domain in full (rest from reference TRBV9 and TRBJ2-2): DSGVTQTPKHLITATGQRVTLRCSPRSGDLSVYWYQQSLDQGLQFLIQYYNGEERAKGNILERFSAQQFPDLHSELNLSSLELGDSALYFCASSFEPGELFFGEGSRLTVL.

The V gene is TRBV29-1, the J gene TRBJ2-1, with 8 positions matching TRBD1. The ends lost 3 bases at V and 5 bases at J; junction bases unmatched: 3. This CDR3 region has 13 residues. Germline V gene sequence: CDR1 SQVTM, CDR2 ANQGSEA. DNA for the CDR3: TGCAGCGTTGAGGCAGGGGGCAACAATGAGCAGTTCTTC. Translating it yields CSVEAGGNNEQFF.

This sequence joins TRBV4-1 and TRBJ1-2; no definite D call. The ends were cut back, 0 bases at V and 2 bases at J, with 19 bases in the middle. The CDR3 is made up of 18 amino acids. In germline, CDR1 is MGHRA, CDR2 YSYEKL. The CDR3: CASSQDPWFSGWNYGYTF. CDR3 nucleotide sequence: TGCGCCAGCAGCCAAGATCCTTGGTTTAGCGGATGGAACTATGGCTACACCTTC.